This TCR beta chain was identified during a study of blood T cells in healthy people across ages. Overall study findings and caveats: Using unsorted PBMCs precluded a conclusive naive versus antigen-experienced comparison.

Germline CDR1 SQVTM, CDR2 ANQGSEA. This CDR3 contains 13 residues. V was pared by 7 bases and J by 4 bases, with 8 bases of the junction left unmatched. A J-beta primer mix and a sample-barcoded 5' primer were used in a second PCR of about 7 to 12 cycles. The template-switch adaptor was a 5' adaptor with 12 random nucleotides. It tagged each cDNA molecule. TCRdb re-derived calls from the 5' RACE reads in MiXCR, one entry per CDR3 protein. The repertoire holds 650,000 to 1,000,000 distinct CDR3 sequences, with less than 60% as singletons. Notes on this clonotype: No antigen is known for it.

The clonotype was recovered from a man older than 75 in good health. Sequencing was carried out using blood. The chain has TRBV29-1 and TRBJ2-7; 9 bases line up with TRBD1. DNA for the CDR3: TGCAGCGCCTTCCCGGGACAGGGTTACGAGCAGTACTTC. Protein product: CSAFPGQGYEQYF.